This T cell receptor (beta chain) came from a study of T cell repertoires in cytomegalovirus infection. Study-wide context: CMV epitopes, recently identified HLA-C-restricted and well-studied HLA-B-restricted, were used. Public signatures in TCR beta pointed to CMV infection and matching HLA type.

Study-wide results and caveats: HLA-C-restricted TCR beta clonotypes specific for CMV led the ex vivo response.

The sample holds a few counts of this clonotype. Its antigen is undetermined. The germline CDR1 and CDR2 sequences are MGHRA and YSYEKL. This CDR3 is built from 16 residues. V lost 3 bases, J lost 0 bases, and 14 bases lay in between. MiXCR, applied by TCRdb to the reads, yields one record per CDR3 protein. The data show 80,000 to 95,000 distinct CDR3 sequences, with less than 30% seen just once and 71% held by the top ten. This sequence joins TRBV4-1 and TRBJ1-1; possibly TRBD1 for D (5 bases). The origin of this receptor is a human donor in good health (CMV status not recorded). Some clones in this sample may be carry-over from other donors' samples. This sample comprised CD8+ T cells from cultured PBMCs, obtained from culture after CMV antigen stimulation. The DNA of the CDR3 is TGCGCCAGCAGCCAGATGGGGGGTCTAATGAACACTGAAGCTTTCTTT. Translating gives CASSQMGGLMNTEAFF.